The 20 T cell receptor beta chains below were found in one sample sequenced in a study of cytomegalovirus exposure and HLA in healthy donors. A multiplex PCR was run with 60 Vbeta primers and 13 Jbeta primers. Sequencing used immunoSEQ multiplex PCR; TCRdb keeps in-frame clones, though not all of them. The sample holds about 200,000 clones; about 85% are singletons and the top ten take approximately 0.98%. The source material was PBMCs. The receptors here all came from a boy aged 2 to 9 in good health and CMV-seronegative.

This clone was detected only a few times. The genes are TRBV7-9 and TRBJ2-3, with TRBD1 identical over 10 bases. There are 15 residues in the CDR3. CDR1 is SEHNR and CDR2 is FQNEAQ in the germline V gene (reference sequence). The V gene end was trimmed by 6 bases and the J gene end by 3 bases; junction bases not matched to a gene: 6. CDR3 loop: CASRHDRGRTDTQYF. Here the CDR3 DNA reads TGTGCCAGCAGGCATGACAGGGGGCGGACAGATACGCAGTATTTT.

This chain joins TRBV28 and TRBJ2-5; the match to TRBD2 covers 8 bases. The CDR3 is 15 residues long. Germline CDR1 and CDR2: MDHEN and SYDVKM. With V trimmed by 4 bases and J by 5 bases, 9 bases remained unmatched. CDR3 sequence reads: CASSSIRTSFETQYF. The CDR3, as DNA: TGTGCCAGCAGTTCGATACGGACTAGCTTCGAGACCCAGTACTTC. The full variable domain, completed using reference TRBV28 and TRBJ2-5, is DVKVTQSSRYLVKRTGEKVFLECVQDMDHENMFWYRQDPGLGLRLIYFSYDVKMKEKGDIPEGYSVSREKKERFSLILESASTNQTSMYLCASSSIRTSFETQYFGPGTRLLVL.

The chain has TRBV27 and TRBJ2-7; 9 bases are shared with TRBD2. The CDR3 is 16 residues long. The germline V gene encodes CDR1 MNHEY and CDR2 SMNVEV (reference sequence). After removal of 6 bases from V and 4 bases from J, the junction contained 13 bases not matched to a gene. Here the CDR3 reads CASSSRGLARAYEQYF. The DNA of the CDR3 is TGTGCCAGCAGCTCGCGGGGACTAGCTAGAGCATACGAGCAGTACTTC.

The V and J genes are TRBV30 and TRBJ2-3; 7 bases fit TRBD2. Germline CDR1 is GTSNPN and CDR2 is SVGIG (reference sequence). The J segment lost 1 base and the V segment lost 3 bases, leaving 7 bases of the junction unmatched. The CDR3 spans 15 residues. The chain's CDR3 is CAWSRTSGGTDTQYF. The CDR3 coding sequence is TGTGCCTGGAGCCGGACTAGTGGGGGCACAGATACGCAGTATTTT.

The V call is TRBV28, the J call TRBJ2-1, with 7 bases identical to TRBD2. V lost 3 bases and J lost 4; bases outside the gene matches: 9. CDR1 and CDR2 from the germline V gene are MDHEN and SYDVKM. The CDR3 totals 16 residues. The CDR3 spells CASSLYRDYAYNEQFF. The CDR3 DNA follows: TGTGCCAGCAGTTTGTACCGGGACTACGCATACAATGAGCAGTTCTTC. Based on the CDR3 plus reference TRBV28 and TRBJ2-1, the full variable domain is DVKVTQSSRYLVKRTGEKVFLECVQDMDHENMFWYRQDPGLGLRLIYFSYDVKMKEKGDIPEGYSVSREKKERFSLILESASTNQTSMYLCASSLYRDYAYNEQFFGPGTRLTVL.

V and J are TRBV6-5 and TRBJ1-1; 7 bases match TRBD1. With V trimmed by 6 bases and J by 11 bases, 12 bases remained unmatched. Germline V gene sequence: CDR1 MNHEY, CDR2 SVGAGI. The CDR3 is 13 residues long. CDR3 coding DNA: TGTGCCAGCAGCTCTGACAGGGCCCGTCGGGCTTTCTTT. Its translation is CASSSDRARRAFF.

Remarks on this clone: Relative to the germline gene, one junction end is altered; a read error may explain this. The V call is TRBV11-2, the J call TRBJ2-7; D is perhaps TRBD1 (5 bases). The length of the CDR3 is 13 residues. Germline V CDR1 and CDR2: SGHAT, FQNNGV. CDR3 sequence reads: CASSTERQTALRF. The CDR3 DNA follows: TGTGCCAGCAGCACCGAGAGACAGACGGCCCTCCGATTC.

V is TRBV28 and J is TRBJ2-3; D is undetermined. Germline-derived CDR1 and CDR2 are MDHEN and SYDVKM. CDR3 size: 15 residues. The ends were cut back, 5 bases at V and 0 bases at J, with 12 bases in the middle. CDR3 protein: CASSTKHLSTDTQYF. CDR3 sequence (DNA): TGTGCCAGCAGTACCAAACACCTTAGCACAGATACGCAGTATTTT.

The J gene is TRBJ2-1, the V gene TRBV5-5; D is perhaps TRBD2 (5 bases). The CDR3 runs 14 residues. Deletions cut 6 bases from V and 3 bases from J, with 13 bases between. CDR1 is SGHKS and CDR2 is YYEKEE in the germline V gene (reference sequence). The CDR3: CASTLSGDYNEQFF. CDR3 DNA: TGTGCCAGCACCTTATCCGGGGACTACAATGAGCAGTTCTTC. The whole variable domain, remainder taken from reference TRBV5-5 and TRBJ2-1, is DAGVTQSPTHLIKTRGQQVTLRCSPISGHKSVSWYQQVLGQGPQFIFQYYEKEERGRGNFPDRFSARQFPNYSSELNVNALLLGDSALYLCASTLSGDYNEQFFGPGTRLTVL.

The chain has TRBV5-4 and TRBJ2-7, with TRBD1 matching over 8 bases. The CDR3 extends over 13 amino acids. CDR1 is SGHNT and CDR2 is YYREEE in the germline V gene (reference sequence). Germline trimming cut 0 bases from V and 9 bases from J; bases unmatched to any gene: 5. Written as DNA, the CDR3 is TGTGCCAGCAGCTTGGACGAGACAGGGGTGCAGTACTTC. Protein sequence: CASSLDETGVQYF.

The rearrangement links TRBV6-6 to TRBJ2-7; tentative D call: TRBD1 (6 bases). Germline loops: CDR1 MNHNY, CDR2 SVGAGI (reference sequence). The CDR3 spans 14 residues. Trimming took 3 bases from V and 3 from J, leaving 12 bases between them. The chain's CDR3 is CASSYWDTGYEQYF. The CDR3 coding sequence is TGTGCCAGCAGTTATTGGGACACCGGCTACGAGCAGTACTTC.

This rearrangement joins TRBV6-5 to TRBJ2-5; 7 nucleotides match TRBD1. V lost 6 bases and J lost 4; bases outside the gene matches: 5. Germline V gene lookup returns CDR1 MNHEY and CDR2 SVGAGI. The CDR3 has 13 residues. CDR3 sequence reads: CASSSRQGETQYF. CDR3 coding DNA: TGTGCCAGCAGCAGTCGACAGGGAGAGACCCAGTACTTC.

The chain uses TRBV5-1 and TRBJ2-1; 16 nucleotides align to TRBD2. V shed 4 bases, J shed 6 bases, and the junction held 7 bases outside the gene matches. Per the germline V gene, CDR1 is SGHRS and CDR2 is YFSETQ. The CDR3 sequence is 17 residues long. The CDR3 DNA reads TGCGCCAGCAGCACCGGGACTAGCGGGGGGGCGGGCAATGAGCAGTTCTTC. Translating gives CASSTGTSGGAGNEQFF.

This clone was picked up a small number of times. The rearrangement joins TRBV19 to TRBJ1-5; D unresolved. Germline values: CDR1 LNHDA, CDR2 SQIVND (reference sequence). This CDR3 comprises 13 residues. V was shortened by 5 bases and J by 0 bases, with 5 bases between the two germline ends. In nucleotides, the CDR3 is TGTGCCAGTAGTCGTTCTAGCAATCAGCCCCAGCATTTT. It is translated as CASSRSSNQPQHF.

V usage is TRBV5-1 and J usage is TRBJ1-2, with TRBD1 matching 7 bases. CDR1 and CDR2 (germline): SGHRS, YFSETQ. The CDR3 has 18 residues. V was pared by 4 bases and J by 1 base, with 16 bases of the junction left unmatched. In DNA, the CDR3 is TGCGCCAGCAGCCTCACCGGGACAGAGTTTTATTTTAACTATGGCTACACCTTC. This codes for CASSLTGTEFYFNYGYTF.

The chain recombines TRBV5-6 with TRBJ1-1, with 8 bases matching TRBD1. The V and J ends lost 0 bases and 10 bases, in that order; junction bases with no gene match: 5. Per germline, CDR1 SGHDT and CDR2 YYEEEE. The CDR3 is made up of 13 amino acids. The CDR3 DNA reads as TGTGCCAGCAGCTTGGGAAGGACAGGGAGAGCTTTCTTT. Its protein product is CASSLGRTGRAFF.

The CDR3: CASSPGLPGNSPLHF. CDR3 sequence (DNA): TGTGCCAGCAGCCCGGGACTGCCCGGCAATTCACCCCTCCACTTT. The V gene is TRBV14, the J gene TRBJ1-6; TRBD1 might be the D (5 bases). The CDR3 is made up of 15 amino acids. In germline, CDR1 is SGHDN, CDR2 FVKESK. Trimming took off 4 bases at V and 7 bases at J, with 14 bases between the two ends.

This chain connects TRBV27 to TRBJ1-1, with TRBD1 identical over 11 bases. The CDR3 has 14 amino acids. CDR1 and CDR2 from the germline V gene are MNHEY and SMNVEV (reference sequence). Trimming took 7 bases from V and 6 from J; bases not matched to a gene: 7. CDR3 DNA: TGTGCCAGCACCCGGACAGGGGGCATCCCTGAAGCTTTCTTT. Protein: CASTRTGGIPEAFF.

The table lists this clone with a few counts. V gene TRBV27 combines with J gene TRBJ1-2, with TRBD1 matching over 7 bases. The CDR3 is 14 amino acids. Germline-derived CDR1 and CDR2 are MNHEY and SMNVEV (reference sequence). With V trimmed by 5 bases and J by 4 bases, 7 bases remained unmatched. The CDR3 DNA reads TGTGCCAGCAGTGCGACAGGGTTCGTCTATGGCTACACCTTC. Translated, it gives CASSATGFVYGYTF.

V gene TRBV28 combines with J gene TRBJ2-7, with a weak D call TRBD2 (5 bases). Between the trimmed V and J ends, which lost 5 bases and 2 bases, there was a span of 7 bases. Germline CDR1 MDHEN, CDR2 SYDVKM. The CDR3 runs to 12 residues. This CDR3 is CASSAGTYEQYF. CDR3 coding DNA: TGTGCCAGCAGTGCCGGGACCTACGAGCAGTACTTC. The full variable domain, its missing parts supplied by reference TRBV28 and TRBJ2-7, is DVKVTQSSRYLVKRTGEKVFLECVQDMDHENMFWYRQDPGLGLRLIYFSYDVKMKEKGDIPEGYSVSREKKERFSLILESASTNQTSMYLCASSAGTYEQYFGPGTRLTVT.